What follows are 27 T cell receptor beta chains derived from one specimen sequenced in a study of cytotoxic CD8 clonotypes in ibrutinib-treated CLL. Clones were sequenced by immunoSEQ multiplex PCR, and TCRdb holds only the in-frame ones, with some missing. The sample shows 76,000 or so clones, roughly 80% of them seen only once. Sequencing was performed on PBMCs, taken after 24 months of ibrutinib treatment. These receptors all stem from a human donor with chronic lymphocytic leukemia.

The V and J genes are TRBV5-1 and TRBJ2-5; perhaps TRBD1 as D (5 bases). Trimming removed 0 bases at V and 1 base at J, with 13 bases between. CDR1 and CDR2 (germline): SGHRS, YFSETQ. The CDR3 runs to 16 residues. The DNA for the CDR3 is TGCGCCAGCAGCTTGGTGGGCAGGGTGTCCCAAGAGACCCAGTACTTC. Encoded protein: CASSLVGRVSQETQYF.

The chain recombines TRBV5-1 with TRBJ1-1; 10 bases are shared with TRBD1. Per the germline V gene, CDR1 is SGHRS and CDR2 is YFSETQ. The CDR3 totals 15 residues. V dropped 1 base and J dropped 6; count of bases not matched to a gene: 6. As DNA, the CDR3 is TGCGCCAGCAGCTTGCCGACAGGGGGCGTCCCTGAAGCTTTCTTT. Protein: CASSLPTGGVPEAFF.

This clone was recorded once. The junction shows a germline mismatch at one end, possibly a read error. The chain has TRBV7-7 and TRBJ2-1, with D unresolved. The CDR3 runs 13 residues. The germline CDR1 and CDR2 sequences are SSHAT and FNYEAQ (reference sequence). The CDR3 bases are TGTGCTAGCAGCTTAACGACCCACAATGAGCAGTTCTTC. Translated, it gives CASSLTTHNEQFF.

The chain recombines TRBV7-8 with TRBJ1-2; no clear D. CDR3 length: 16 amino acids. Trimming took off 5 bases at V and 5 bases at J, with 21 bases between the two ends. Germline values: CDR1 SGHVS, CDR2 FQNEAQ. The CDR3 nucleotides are TGTGCCAGCAGCCCCAGCTTTAGGGAAAGGAAGTATGGCTACACCTTC. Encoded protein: CASSPSFRERKYGYTF.

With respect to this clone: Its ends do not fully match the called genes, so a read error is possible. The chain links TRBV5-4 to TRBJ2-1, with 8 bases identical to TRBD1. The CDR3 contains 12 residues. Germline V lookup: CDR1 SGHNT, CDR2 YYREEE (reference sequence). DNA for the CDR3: TGTGCCAGCAGCTTGGAGAGGGACAGGTCGGTCTTC. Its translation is CASSLERDRSVF.

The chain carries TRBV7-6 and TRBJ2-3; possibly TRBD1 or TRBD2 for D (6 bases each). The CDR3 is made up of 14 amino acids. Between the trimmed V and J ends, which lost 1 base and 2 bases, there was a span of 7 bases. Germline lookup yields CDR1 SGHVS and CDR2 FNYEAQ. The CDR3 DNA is TGTGCCAGCAGCTTAGGGGGGGCCACAGATACGCAGTATTTT. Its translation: CASSLGGATDTQYF.

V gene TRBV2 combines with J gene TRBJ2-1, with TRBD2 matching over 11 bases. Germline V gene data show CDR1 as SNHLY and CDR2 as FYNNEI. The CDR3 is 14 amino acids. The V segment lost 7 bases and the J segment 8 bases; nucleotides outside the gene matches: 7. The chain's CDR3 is CASTLAGVGHEQFF. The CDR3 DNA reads TGTGCCAGCACACTAGCGGGAGTAGGGCATGAGCAGTTCTTC.

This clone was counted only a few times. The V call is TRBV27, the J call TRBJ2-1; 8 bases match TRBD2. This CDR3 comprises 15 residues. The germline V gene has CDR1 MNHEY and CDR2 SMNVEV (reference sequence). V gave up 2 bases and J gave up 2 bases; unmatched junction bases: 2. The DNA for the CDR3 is TGTGCCAGCAGTTTAGTAGCGGGGACCTACAATGAGCAGTTCTTC. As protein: CASSLVAGTYNEQFF.

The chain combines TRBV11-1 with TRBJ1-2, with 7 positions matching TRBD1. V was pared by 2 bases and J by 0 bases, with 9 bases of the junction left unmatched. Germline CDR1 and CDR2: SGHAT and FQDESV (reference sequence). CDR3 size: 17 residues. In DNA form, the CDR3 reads TGTGCCAGCAGCTTACGAGGGGGCCGGATGGCTAACTATGGCTACACCTTC. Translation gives CASSLRGGRMANYGYTF.

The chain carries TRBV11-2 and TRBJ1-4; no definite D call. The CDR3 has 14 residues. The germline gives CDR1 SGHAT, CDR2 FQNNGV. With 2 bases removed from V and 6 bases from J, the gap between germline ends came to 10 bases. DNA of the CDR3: TGTGCCAGCAGCTTAATCGGGGTTTATGAAAAACTGTTTTTT. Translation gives CASSLIGVYEKLFF.

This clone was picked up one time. The CDR3 DNA reads as TGTGCCAGCAGCCCCCGGAAGTTGATGGATACGCAGTATTTT. Amino acids: CASSPRKLMDTQYF. The V and J genes are TRBV4-2 and TRBJ2-3; D not resolved. The germline V gene has CDR1 LGHNA and CDR2 YNFKEQ. The CDR3 runs to 14 residues. V lost 4 bases and J 6 bases, leaving 14 bases between the germline ends.

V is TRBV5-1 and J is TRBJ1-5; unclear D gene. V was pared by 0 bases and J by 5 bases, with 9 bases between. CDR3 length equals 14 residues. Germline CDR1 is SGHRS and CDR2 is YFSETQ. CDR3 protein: CASSLAPDDQPQHF. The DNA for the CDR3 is TGCGCCAGCAGCTTGGCCCCGGACGATCAGCCCCAGCATTTT.

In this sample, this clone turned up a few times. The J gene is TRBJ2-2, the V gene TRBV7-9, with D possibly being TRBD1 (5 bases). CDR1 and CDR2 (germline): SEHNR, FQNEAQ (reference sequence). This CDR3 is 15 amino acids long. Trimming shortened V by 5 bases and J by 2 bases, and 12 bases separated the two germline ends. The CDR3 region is CASSHGRANTGELFF. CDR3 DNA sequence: TGTGCCAGCAGCCACGGCAGGGCAAACACCGGGGAGCTGTTTTTT.

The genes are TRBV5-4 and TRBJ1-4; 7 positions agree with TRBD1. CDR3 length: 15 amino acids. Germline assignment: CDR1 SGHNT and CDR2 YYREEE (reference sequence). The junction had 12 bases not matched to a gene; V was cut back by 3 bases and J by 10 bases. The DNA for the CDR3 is TGTGCCAGCAGCTCAGACAGGGCACCGCTCGGAAAACTGTTTTTT. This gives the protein CASSSDRAPLGKLFF.

The DNA of the CDR3 is TGTGCCTGCCACACAGGGTTCCCCTACGAGCAGTACTTC. It encodes CACHTGFPYEQYF. This chain uses TRBV30 with TRBJ2-7; TRBD1 is a possible D gene (6 bases). CDR3 size: 13 residues. Between the trimmed V and J ends, which lost 6 bases and 2 bases, there was a span of 14 bases. Germline V gives CDR1 GTSNPN, CDR2 SVGIG (reference sequence).

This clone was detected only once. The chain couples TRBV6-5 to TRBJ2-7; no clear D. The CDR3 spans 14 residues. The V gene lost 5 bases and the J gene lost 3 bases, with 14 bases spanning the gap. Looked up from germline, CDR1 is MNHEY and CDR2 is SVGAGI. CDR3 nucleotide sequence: TGTGCCAGCAGTCCGAACCCATTACTCTACGAGCAGTACTTC. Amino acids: CASSPNPLLYEQYF.

The CDR3, as DNA: TGTGCCAGCGGTAAGACAGGGTTGAACACTGAAGCTTTCTTT. Its translation: CASGKTGLNTEAFF. This chain links TRBV6-6 with TRBJ1-1, with TRBD1 matching over 7 bases. With V trimmed by 8 bases and J by 0 bases, 6 bases remained unmatched. CDR1 is MNHNY, CDR2 SVGAGI, per germline (reference sequence). The CDR3 has 14 residues.

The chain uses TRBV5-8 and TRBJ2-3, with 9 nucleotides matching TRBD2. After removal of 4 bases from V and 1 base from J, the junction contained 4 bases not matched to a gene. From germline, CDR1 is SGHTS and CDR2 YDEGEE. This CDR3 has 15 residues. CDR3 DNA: TGTGCCAGCAGCGCCAGGACTAGCGGCACAGATACGCAGTATTTT. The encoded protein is CASSARTSGTDTQYF.

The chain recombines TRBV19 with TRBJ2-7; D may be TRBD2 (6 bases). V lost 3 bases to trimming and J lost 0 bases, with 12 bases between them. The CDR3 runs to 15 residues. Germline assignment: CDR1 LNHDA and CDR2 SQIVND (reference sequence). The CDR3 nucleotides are TGTGCCAGTAGTATTCTGGGCGGGGACTCCTACGAGCAGTACTTC. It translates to CASSILGGDSYEQYF.

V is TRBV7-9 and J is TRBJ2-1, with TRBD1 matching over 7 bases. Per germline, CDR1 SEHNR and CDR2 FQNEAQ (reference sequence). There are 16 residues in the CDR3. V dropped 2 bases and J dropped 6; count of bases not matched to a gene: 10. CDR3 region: CASSLPDRVLGNEQFF. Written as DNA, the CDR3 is TGTGCCAGCAGCTTACCCGACAGGGTCCTCGGCAATGAGCAGTTCTTC.

The CDR3 region is CASSLVSSGAHEQFF. The CDR3 DNA is TGTGCCAGCAGCTTAGTCTCTAGCGGGGCCCATGAGCAGTTCTTC. The chain links TRBV7-3 to TRBJ2-1; 9 nucleotides align to TRBD2. CDR1 is SGHTA, CDR2 FQGTGA, per germline. CDR3 length: 15 amino acids. J was trimmed by 8 bases and V by 2 bases; bases with no gene match: 7.

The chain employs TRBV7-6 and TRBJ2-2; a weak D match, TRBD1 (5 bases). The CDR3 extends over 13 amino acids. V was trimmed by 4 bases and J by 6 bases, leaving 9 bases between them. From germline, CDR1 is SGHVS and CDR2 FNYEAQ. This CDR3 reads CASSWKGPGELFF. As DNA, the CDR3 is TGTGCCAGCAGCTGGAAGGGGCCCGGGGAGCTGTTTTTT. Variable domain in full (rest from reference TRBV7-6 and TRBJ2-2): GAGVSQSPRYKVTKRGQDVALRCDPISGHVSLYWYRQALGQGPEFLTYFNYEAQQDKSGLPNDRFSAERPEGSISTLTIQRTEQRDSAMYRCASSWKGPGELFFGEGSRLTVL.

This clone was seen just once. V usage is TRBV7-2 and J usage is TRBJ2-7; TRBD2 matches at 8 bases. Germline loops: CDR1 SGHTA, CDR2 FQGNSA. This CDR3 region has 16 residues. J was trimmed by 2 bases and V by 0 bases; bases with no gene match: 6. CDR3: CASSLAGGDGTYEQYF. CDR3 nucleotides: TGTGCCAGCAGCTTAGCCGGGGGGGACGGAACCTACGAGCAGTACTTC. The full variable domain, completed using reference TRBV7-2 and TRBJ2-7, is GAGVSQSPSNKVTEKGKDVELRCDPISGHTALYWYRQSLGQGLEFLIYFQGNSAPDKSGLPSDRFSAERTGGSVSTLTIQRTQQEDSAVYLCASSLAGGDGTYEQYFGPGTRLTVT.

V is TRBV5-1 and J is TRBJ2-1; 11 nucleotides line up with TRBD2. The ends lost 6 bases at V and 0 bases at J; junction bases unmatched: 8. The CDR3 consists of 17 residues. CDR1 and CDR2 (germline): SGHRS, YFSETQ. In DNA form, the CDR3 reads TGCGCCAGCATGGAACTAGCGGGAGTGAGCTCCTACAATGAGCAGTTCTTC. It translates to CASMELAGVSSYNEQFF.

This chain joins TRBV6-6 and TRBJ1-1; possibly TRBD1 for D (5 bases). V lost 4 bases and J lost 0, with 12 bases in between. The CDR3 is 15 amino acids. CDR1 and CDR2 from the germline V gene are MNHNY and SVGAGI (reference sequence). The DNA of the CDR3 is TGTGCCAGCAGTTCCGTCGACAGCATGAACACTGAAGCTTTCTTT. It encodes CASSSVDSMNTEAFF.

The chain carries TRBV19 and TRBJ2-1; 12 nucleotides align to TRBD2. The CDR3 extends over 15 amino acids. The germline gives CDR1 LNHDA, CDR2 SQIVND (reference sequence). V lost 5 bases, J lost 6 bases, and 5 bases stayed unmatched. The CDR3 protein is CASSSWTSGVNEQFF. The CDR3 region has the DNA TGTGCCAGTAGTTCCTGGACTAGCGGGGTCAATGAGCAGTTCTTC.

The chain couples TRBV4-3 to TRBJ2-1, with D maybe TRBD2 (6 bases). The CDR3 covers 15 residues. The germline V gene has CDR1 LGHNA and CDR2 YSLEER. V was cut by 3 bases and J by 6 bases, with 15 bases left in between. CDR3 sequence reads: CASSQGLDYANEQFF. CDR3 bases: TGCGCCAGCAGCCAGGGTCTGGACTACGCCAATGAGCAGTTCTTC.